This TCR beta chain originates from a study of T cells in Graves' hyperthyroidism and ophthalmopathy. This clonotype has at least ten counts. Each patient was aged 18 to 65 and had newly diagnosed hyperthyroidism of under 2 months' duration. Fresh 10 ml peripheral blood yielded PBMCs. Amplification yielded TCR beta CDR3 regions, with RNA transcripts as the source. The HTBI primer set was used in a first-round RT-PCR of the TCR CDR3. TCRdb re-derived calls from the multiplex PCR reads in MiXCR, one entry per CDR3 protein. The sample lists approximately 100,000 distinct CDR3 sequences; over 45% were seen once. Germline assignment: CDR1 DFQATT and CDR2 SNEGSKA (reference sequence). Trimming left V 5 bases short and J 2 bases short, with 10 bases between. The CDR3 loop spans 12 amino acids.

The receptor was derived from a man aged 40-49 years with Graves' hyperthyroidism. The sequenced sample was blood. This rearrangement joins TRBV20-1 to TRBJ2-7, with D unclear. The CDR3 region is CSAPALTYEQYF. In nucleotides, the CDR3 is TGCAGTGCTCCGGCCCTAACCTACGAGCAGTACTTC.